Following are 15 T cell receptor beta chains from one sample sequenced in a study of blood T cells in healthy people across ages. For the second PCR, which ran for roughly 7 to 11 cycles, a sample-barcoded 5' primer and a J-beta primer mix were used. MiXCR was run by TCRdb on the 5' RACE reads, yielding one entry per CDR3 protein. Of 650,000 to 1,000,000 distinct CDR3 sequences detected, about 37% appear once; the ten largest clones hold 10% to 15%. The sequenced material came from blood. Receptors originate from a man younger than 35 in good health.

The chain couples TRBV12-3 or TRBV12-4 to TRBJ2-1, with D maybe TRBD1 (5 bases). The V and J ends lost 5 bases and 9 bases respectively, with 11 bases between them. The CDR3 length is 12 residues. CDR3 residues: CASSAGLGEQFF. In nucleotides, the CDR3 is TGTGCCAGCAGTGCAGGGCTTGGTGAGCAGTTCTTC.

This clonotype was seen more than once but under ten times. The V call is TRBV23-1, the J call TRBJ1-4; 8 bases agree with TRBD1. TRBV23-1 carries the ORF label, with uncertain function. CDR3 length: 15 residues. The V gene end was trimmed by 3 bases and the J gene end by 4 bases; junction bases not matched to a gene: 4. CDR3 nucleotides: TGCGCCAGCAGTCAGTTTGACAGGGGTAATGAAAAACTGTTTTTT. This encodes CASSQFDRGNEKLFF.

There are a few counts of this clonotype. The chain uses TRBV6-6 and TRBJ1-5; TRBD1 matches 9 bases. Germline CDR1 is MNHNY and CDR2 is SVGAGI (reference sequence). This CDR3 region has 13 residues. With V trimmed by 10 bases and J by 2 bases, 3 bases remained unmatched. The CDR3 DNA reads TGTGCCATGGGGGACAGGGGCAATCAGCCCCAGCATTTT. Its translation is CAMGDRGNQPQHF.

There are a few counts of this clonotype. CDR3 sequence: CASSPLPSGVNTGELFF. In DNA form, the CDR3 reads TGCGCCAGCAGCCCCCTCCCTAGCGGGGTAAACACCGGGGAGCTGTTTTTT. The gene calls are TRBV4-3 and TRBJ2-2, with TRBD2 matching 9 bases. V trimming: 4 bases; J trimming: 2 bases; junction bases outside the gene matches: 8. The CDR3 loop spans 17 amino acids. Germline lookup yields CDR1 LGHNA and CDR2 YSLEER.

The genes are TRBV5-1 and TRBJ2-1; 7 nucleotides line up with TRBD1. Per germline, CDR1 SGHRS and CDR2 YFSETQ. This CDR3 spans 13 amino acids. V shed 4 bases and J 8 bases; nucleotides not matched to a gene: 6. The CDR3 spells CASSVWTGDEQFF. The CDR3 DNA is TGCGCCAGCAGCGTGTGGACAGGCGATGAGCAGTTCTTC.

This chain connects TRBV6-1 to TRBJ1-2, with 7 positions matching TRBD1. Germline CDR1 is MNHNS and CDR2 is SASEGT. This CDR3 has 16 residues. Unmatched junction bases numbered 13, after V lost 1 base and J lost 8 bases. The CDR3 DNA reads TGTGCCAGCAGTGAAGTCCGACACAACAGGGGTCGGGGCTACACCTTC. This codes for CASSEVRHNRGRGYTF.

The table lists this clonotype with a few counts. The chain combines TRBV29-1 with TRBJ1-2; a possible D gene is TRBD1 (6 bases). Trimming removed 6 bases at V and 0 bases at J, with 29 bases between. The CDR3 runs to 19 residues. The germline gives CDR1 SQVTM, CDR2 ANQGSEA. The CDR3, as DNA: TGCAGCGTACTAGGCTCGTTGGTGTCAGGGGACTCACCTAACTATGGCTACACCTTC. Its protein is CSVLGSLVSGDSPNYGYTF. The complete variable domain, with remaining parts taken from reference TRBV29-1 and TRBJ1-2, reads SAVISQKPSRDICQRGTSLTIQCQVDSQVTMMFWYRQQPGQSLTLIATANQGSEATYESGFVIDKFPISRPNLTFSTLTVSNMSPEDSSIYLCSVLGSLVSGDSPNYGYTFGSGTRLTVV.

CDR3 in amino acids: CASSLSTSSGGAGDEQYF. For the CDR3, the DNA is TGTGCCAGCAGTTTATCTACCTCTAGCGGGGGGGCTGGGGATGAGCAGTACTTC. This chain joins TRBV12-3 or TRBV12-4 and TRBJ2-7, with TRBD2 matching over 12 bases. V dropped 2 bases and J dropped 7; count of bases not matched to a gene: 15. The CDR3 is made up of 18 amino acids.

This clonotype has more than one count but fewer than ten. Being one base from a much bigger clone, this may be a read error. The CDR3 DNA reads as TGTGCCAGCACCCTGACGGGAAATTCACCCCCCCACTTT. Translation: CASTLTGNSPPHF. The J gene is TRBJ1-6, the V gene TRBV12-3 or TRBV12-4; D call uncertain. CDR3 length equals 13 residues.

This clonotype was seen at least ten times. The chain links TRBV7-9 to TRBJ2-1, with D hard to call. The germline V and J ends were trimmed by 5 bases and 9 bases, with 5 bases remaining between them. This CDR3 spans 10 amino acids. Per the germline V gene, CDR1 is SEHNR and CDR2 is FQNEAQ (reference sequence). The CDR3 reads CASSVGEQFF. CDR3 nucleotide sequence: TGTGCCAGCAGCGTTGGTGAGCAGTTCTTC.

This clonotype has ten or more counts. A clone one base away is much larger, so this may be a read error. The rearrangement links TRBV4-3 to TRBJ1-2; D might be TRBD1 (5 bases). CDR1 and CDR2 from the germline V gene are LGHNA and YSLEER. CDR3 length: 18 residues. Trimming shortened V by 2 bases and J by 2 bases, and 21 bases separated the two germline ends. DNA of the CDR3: TGCGCCAGCAGCCAACTCTCGGGACCCAGCACGGGGAACTATGGCTACACCTTC. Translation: CASSQLSGPSTGNYGYTF.

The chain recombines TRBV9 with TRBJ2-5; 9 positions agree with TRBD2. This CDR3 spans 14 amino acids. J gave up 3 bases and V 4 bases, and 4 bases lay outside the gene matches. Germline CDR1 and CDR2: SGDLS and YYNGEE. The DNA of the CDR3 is TGTGCCAGCAGCATTAGCGGGAGTGAAGAGACCCAGTACTTC. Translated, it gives CASSISGSEETQYF. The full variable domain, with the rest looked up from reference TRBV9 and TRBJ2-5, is DSGVTQTPKHLITATGQRVTLRCSPRSGDLSVYWYQQSLDQGLQFLIQYYNGEERAKGNILERFSAQQFPDLHSELNLSSLELGDSALYFCASSISGSEETQYFGPGTRLLVL.

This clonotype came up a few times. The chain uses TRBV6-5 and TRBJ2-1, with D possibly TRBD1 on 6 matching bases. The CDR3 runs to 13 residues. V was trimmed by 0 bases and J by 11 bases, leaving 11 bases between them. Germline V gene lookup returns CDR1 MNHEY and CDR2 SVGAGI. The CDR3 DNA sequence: TGTGCCAGCAGTTACTCAACAGGGATGAAGCAGTTCTTC. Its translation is CASSYSTGMKQFF.

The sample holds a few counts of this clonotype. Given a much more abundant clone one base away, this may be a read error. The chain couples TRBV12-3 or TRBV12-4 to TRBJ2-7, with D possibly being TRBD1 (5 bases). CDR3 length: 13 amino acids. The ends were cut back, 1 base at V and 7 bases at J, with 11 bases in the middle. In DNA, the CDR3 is TGTGCCAGCAGTTTAGACAGGCGGAATGAGCAGTACTTC. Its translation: CASSLDRRNEQYF.

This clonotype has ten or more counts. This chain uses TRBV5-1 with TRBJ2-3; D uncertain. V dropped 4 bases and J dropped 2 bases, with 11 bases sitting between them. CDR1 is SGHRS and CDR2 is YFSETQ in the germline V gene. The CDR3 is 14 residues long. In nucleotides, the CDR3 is TGCGCCAGCAGCGCCAGAGAACTCACAGATACGCAGTATTTT. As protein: CASSARELTDTQYF. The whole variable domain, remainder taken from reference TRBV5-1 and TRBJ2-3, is KAGVTQTPRYLIKTRGQQVTLSCSPISGHRSVSWYQQTPGQGLQFLFEYFSETQRNKGNFPGRFSGRQFSNSRSEMNVSTLELGDSALYLCASSARELTDTQYFGPGTRLTVL.